A selection of T cell receptor beta chains follows, all from one sample in a study of T cell responses to AZD1222 COVID-19 vaccine. Here immunoSEQ multiplex PCR was the method, and the copy in TCRdb shows in-frame clones only, minus some. This sample carries over 100,000 clones, about nine tenths of them seen once, and the ten largest clones take roughly 4.5%. Sequencing was performed on peripheral blood, taken on day 0 of AZD1222 vaccination. All receptors derive from an adult in good health. Both conserved end residues are part of each CDR3. Each record gives: CDR3 length, J gene, V gene, CDR3 protein.

15 | TRBJ1-5 | TRBV10-3 | CAISPRGQGDAPQHF
14 | TRBJ2-5 | TRBV18 | CASSPLTGQETQYF
15 | TRBJ2-7 | TRBV18 | CASSPTRGTAYEQYF
15 | TRBJ2-3 | TRBV7-9 | CASSLARSSGGVQYF
18 | TRBJ1-4 | TRBV5-5 | CASSLRGRVLATNEKLFF
15 | TRBJ2-3 | TRBV7-3 | CASSLIAGSLDTQYF
14 | TRBJ1-2 | TRBV25-1 | CASSAPGARYGYTF
19 | TRBJ1-4 | TRBV4-3 | CASSHINRDRGYSSEKLFF
15 | TRBJ2-7 | TRBV5-1 | CASSYKPTGVDEQYF
13 | TRBJ2-7 | TRBV10-3 | CAISGGVSYEQYF
13 | TRBJ1-2 | TRBV6-5 | CASSPGLIGGYTF
17 | TRBJ2-6 | TRBV27 | CASTPQGALSGANVLTF
14 | TRBJ2-7 | TRBV21-1 | CASSIRDRPLEQYF
14 | TRBJ2-7 | TRBV6-2/TRBV6-3 | CASSSGGIPYEQYF
14 | TRBJ1-5 | TRBV19 | CASSIRQGSQPQHF
16 | TRBJ2-7 | TRBV7-2 | CASSTASGGSAYEQYF
15 | TRBJ1-6 | TRBV14 | CASSPMDRINSPLHF
12 | TRBJ1-1 | TRBV6-5 | CASKDRGLEAFF
12 | TRBJ2-7 | TRBV6-6 | CASSPTTYEQYF
14 | TRBJ1-2 | TRBV3-1/TRBV3-2 | CASSQETGGHGYTF
16 | TRBJ2-7 | TRBV19 | CASSVLTSGRSYEQYF
14 | TRBJ2-7 | TRBV5-8 | CASSFRGSSYEQYF
16 | TRBJ2-7 | TRBV11-3 | CASSLPQGQGDYEQYF
13 | TRBJ1-1 | TRBV7-9 | CASSLEDTTEAFF
14 | TRBJ1-2 | TRBV9 | CASSVDLRGQGYTF
15 | TRBJ2-3 | TRBV7-9 | CASSLLAGGKDTQYF